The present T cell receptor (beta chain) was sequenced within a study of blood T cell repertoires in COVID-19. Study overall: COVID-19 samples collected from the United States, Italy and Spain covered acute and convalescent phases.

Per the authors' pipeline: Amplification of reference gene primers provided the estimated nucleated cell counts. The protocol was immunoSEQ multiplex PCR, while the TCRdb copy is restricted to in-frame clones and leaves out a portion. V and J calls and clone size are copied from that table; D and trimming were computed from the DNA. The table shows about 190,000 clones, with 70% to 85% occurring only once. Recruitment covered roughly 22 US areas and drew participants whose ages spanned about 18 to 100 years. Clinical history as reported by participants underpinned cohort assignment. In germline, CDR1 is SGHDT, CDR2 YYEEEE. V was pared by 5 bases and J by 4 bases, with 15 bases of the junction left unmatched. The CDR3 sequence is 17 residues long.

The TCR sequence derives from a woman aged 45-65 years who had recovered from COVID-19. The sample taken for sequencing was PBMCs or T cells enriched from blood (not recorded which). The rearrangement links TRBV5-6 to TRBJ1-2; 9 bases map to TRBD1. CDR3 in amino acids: CASSPMASGQGSYGYTF. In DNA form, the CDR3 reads TGTGCCAGCAGTCCTATGGCCTCCGGACAGGGGAGCTATGGCTACACCTTC. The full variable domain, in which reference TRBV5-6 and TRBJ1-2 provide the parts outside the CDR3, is DAGVTQSPTHLIKTRGQQVTLRCSPKSGHDTVSWYQQALGQGPQFIFQYYEEEERQRGNFPDRFSGHQFPNYSSELNVNALLLGDSALYLCASSPMASGQGSYGYTFGSGTRLTVV.